This T cell receptor beta chain was identified during a study of cytomegalovirus exposure and HLA in healthy donors (dated by TCRdb to about 2017). For context, the study as a whole: According to an earlier analysis of a few hundred of the donors, about 179 million T cells yielded 117 million unique TCR beta sequences and approximately 300 Gb of sequence data. The study used immunosequencing to profile the T cell repertoires of hundreds of subjects and linked those repertoires to cytomegalovirus serostatus. The study was designed to test whether signatures of past pathogen exposure could be identified by cataloging public T cell receptors. Among about 400 genotyped donors of the cohort, an average of around 240,000 unique TCR beta nucleotide sequences was sequenced per donor, of which about 18% were non-productive. Every repertoire in the discovery cohort had been generated on one and the same sequencing platform. A later analysis re-examined previously published TCR beta repertoires from more than 600 donors and added high-resolution HLA genotyping to investigate patterns of TCR occurrence. HLA typing covered class I and class II loci at four-digit resolution. A later genetic analysis took genome-wide SNP genotypes for 398 of the 666 donors and used that subset as a discovery cohort. To predict cytomegalovirus infection status, the study combined high-throughput TCR immunosequencing, statistical association of individual TCRs with disease status, and machine learning. About five DR-DQ haplotypes were treated as single units for association and clustering because of strong linkage in the cohort. The number of typed donors differed by locus: about 629-630 for A, B, C, DRB1 and DQB1; 500 to 550 for DQA1; some 610 for DPA1; and some 470 for DPB1. An earlier analysis of 587 of the donors applied high-throughput TCR beta sequencing to assess whether each TCR beta V gene segment acted as functional or pseudogenic. In the later analysis, no new phenotypic data were used to find candidate immune exposures; instead, reliance was placed on TCR beta sequences and their occurrence across donors. Along with the roughly 670-subject first cohort, a separate validation cohort of around 110 different subjects was used. An early release that covered about 600 HLA-typed donors contained about 300 gigabases of sequencing data and 85 million to 100 million unique TCR sequences. Alongside the repertoire data, information on donor age, sex, ethnicity and CMV serostatus was compiled. Among the roughly 400 genotyped donors, approximately 82% belonged to the genetic ancestry cluster associated with self-reported Caucasian donors. What the work shows at the level of the full study, not this receptor alone: An association between a missense DCLRE1C variant and V-gene and J-gene trimming of TCR beta chains was found in a later genetic analysis and replicated in an independent cohort. Most TCR sequences were seen in very few donors, while some public TCRs were found in many individuals. In an earlier analysis of some 500 of the donors, most TCR beta V segments were observed in productive rearrangements about 87% or about 30% of the time, broadly matching IMGT annotations. Because the 87-base-pair reads could not distinguish some IMGT-functional V segments, including TRBV6-2 and TRBV6-3, those segments were excluded. For the cohort, immune exposure information was limited to CMV serostatus. Three of the identified cytomegalovirus-associated TCR beta chains were confirmed in vitro to be specific for cytomegalovirus antigens. The classifier was reported to diagnose cytomegalovirus status with high specificity and sensitivity in both the original cohort and the validation cohort. The study listed approximately 150 TCR beta chains as associated with cytomegalovirus. When HLA alleles, especially DR and DQ, strongly co-occurred, TCR associations were difficult to assign to individual alleles. Because counts were too low, 15 or so rarely observed V segments, including chromosome 9 orphons, were excluded from the earlier analysis of about 500 of the donors. A further reported finding was that TCR beta sequences accurately predicted the HLA-A and HLA-B alleles for most subjects in the first cohort. According to the authors, the approach could potentially be generalized to other disease states and immunological phenotypes. A later analysis found that HLA-associated TCR beta chains were more clonally expanded and had lower generation probabilities than equally common non-associated chains. In a later genetic analysis, fewer N-insertions in productive TCRs were reported among donors in an Asian-associated ancestry cluster than the approximately 710-donor mean. This cohort had only TCR beta chains sequenced, and the lack of alpha or paired-chain data limited which features could be detected. According to a later analysis, parvovirus B19, influenza, CMV and Epstein-Barr virus appeared linked to several top co-occurrence clusters. Correlated functional status among segregating V segments might reflect linkage disequilibrium, but an unknown experimental factor could not be ruled out. The presence/absence analyses assumed that sequencing depth was roughly uniform across donors, and that assumption may not be true. Specific HLA alleles were associated with roughly 16,000 TCR beta sequences at a false discovery rate of 0.05 in a later analysis. In a later analysis, the rate of TCR association differed among HLA loci, with DRB1 alleles having the most associated TCRs and HLA-C alleles having the fewest. A group of highly shared sequence variants was considered likely to be a technical artifact of the sequencing pipeline. In a later analysis, most CMV-associated TCR beta chains were found to appear HLA-restricted, with HLA associations seemingly driven largely by CMV exposure. Because some donors lacked HLA typing at each locus, the association tests relied only on the typed subset.

Library prep was done by the immunoSEQ multiplex PCR assay. For the multiplex PCR, a mixture combining 60 forward primers for TCR Vbeta segments and 13 reverse primers for TCR Jbeta segments was used. Amplification of the CDR3 region of rearranged TCR beta genes was performed with a multiplex PCR assay on genomic DNA. The amplified TCR beta libraries were sequenced on the Illumina HiSeq System as 87-base-pair reads. Regarding the original processing steps: A later analysis tallied 75 million to 85 million unique TCR beta chains across the 600 to 700 repertoires, and around 10 million of those chains were shared by two or more donors. Raw reads were error-corrected and collapsed into unique sequences with a nearest-neighbor algorithm that merged closely related sequences to remove PCR and sequencing errors. To assign V, D and J gene segments, CDR3 sequences were aligned to IMGT reference sequences. For a sequence to be retained, a match of at least six nucleotides was required to both a V gene segment and a J gene segment. A rearrangement was called productive if the CDR3 had no stop codons and remained in frame with V and J, and every other rearrangement was called non-productive. Following IMGT convention, CDR3 was defined as the stretch from the second conserved V-encoded cysteine up to the conserved J-encoded phenylalanine. The earlier analysis of approximately 500 of the donors excluded sequences that lacked an unambiguous match to a single V gene segment. An earlier analysis of 550 to 650 of the donors classified V segments as functional when productive rearrangements were above 56.7% and as segregating when the standard deviation between donors was above 5%. A statistical classification framework was built to diagnose cytomegalovirus status from the catalog of TCR beta chain sequences. In a later analysis, TCR nucleotide sequences were compared against IMGT/GENE-DB human TR gene sequences so that V and J genes could be assigned. In a later analysis, CDR3 sequences and most-parsimonious VDJ recombination scenarios were assigned using the TCRdist pipeline. A later analysis defined each TCR beta chain by its CDR3 amino acid sequence plus V-gene family, and excluded reads lacking a unique V-gene family. To address suspected cross-contamination and a sequencing artifact, a later analysis removed around 600 highly shared, low-generation-probability nucleotide sequences. For each public chain, a later analysis derived a clonal expansion index from normalized ranks of inferred template counts within each repertoire. Generation probabilities in a later analysis came from a VDJ recombination model fitted to out-of-frame rearrangements, and those results were checked against IGoR. In a later analysis, hypergeometric tests were used to score TCR-TCR, TCR-HLA and TCR-CMV co-occurrence, with a repertoire-size bias correction applied to TCR pairs. To estimate false discovery rates, a later analysis permuted the HLA or CMV assignments 20 times. In a later analysis, co-occurring TCRs were grouped using DBSCAN, and TCRdist sequence similarity was added for clustering within HLA-allele-positive subsets. Co-occurrence clustering excluded repertoires with fewer than 30,000 or more than 120,000 public chains, plus five with anomalous nucleotide sharing. The table was pulled from immuneACCESS by TCRdb, which kept in-frame rearrangements only. Such tables lose some clones; where checked, under half of the loss comes from unresolved V genes, and the rest has no known cause. V and J calls and clone size are as listed in that table; D and trimming were resolved from the DNA. Across this sample there are around 200,000 clones, with 84% seen only once. The ten largest clonotypes hold approximately 1.2% of the sample.

Relative to germline, V is 0 bases shorter and J is 3 bases shorter, with 9 bases between their ends. Taken from cysteine to phenylalanine, the CDR3 has 13 residues. CDR3 DNA only is kept here, 39 bases in frame from base 1. The germline V gene encodes CDR1 GTSNPN and CDR2 SVGIG (reference sequence). In total, approximately 700 healthy bone marrow donors made up the cohort. All cohort members were sampled while nominally healthy, although unrecorded immune exposures were likely present. The donor tested CMV seropositive and was one of the 289 seropositive cohort members. A peripheral blood sample was provided by each donor, and peripheral blood mononuclear cells were used for TCR beta sequencing. The Qiagen DNeasy Blood Extraction Kit was used to extract genomic DNA from the blood cell samples. A word on this clone: Its target antigen remains unknown. The input lacks base qualities; no much larger clone sits a single base away.

The sample comprised PBMCs. The receptor's source is a girl aged 2 to 9 in good health and CMV-seropositive. The rearranged segments are TRBV30 and TRBJ2-7; a tentative D match to TRBD1 spans 6 bases. The sequence in DNA is TGTGCCTGGAGTGTAGGGGGAATCTACGAGCAGTACTTC. It codes for CAWSVGGIYEQYF.